One and the same sample provided the 25 T cell receptor beta chains below, sequenced in a study of blood T cell repertoires in COVID-19. Libraries were prepared by immunoSEQ multiplex PCR; TCRdb keeps only in-frame clonotypes and omits some of them. The sample yields about 100,000 clones, about 89% seen once. The sample consisted of peripheral blood. The source of these receptors is a man aged 55-75 years with acute or convalescent COVID-19.

This sequence joins TRBV18 and TRBJ1-2, with 7 bases matching TRBD1. The CDR3 extends over 16 amino acids. From germline, CDR1 is KGHSH and CDR2 LQKENI. The V segment lost 5 bases and the J segment 7 bases; nucleotides outside the gene matches: 16. CDR3: CASSAETGRILGGYTF. The CDR3 DNA sequence: TGTGCCAGCTCAGCGGAGACAGGGAGGATATTGGGTGGCTACACCTTC.

The rearrangement uses TRBV7-2 and TRBJ2-1, with D unclear. Germline assignment: CDR1 SGHTA and CDR2 FQGNSA. V was cut by 4 bases and J by 2 bases, with 12 bases left in between. The CDR3 is 15 residues long. The CDR3 sequence is CASSSRSRAYNEQFF. The CDR3 region has the DNA TGTGCCAGCAGCTCGCGAAGCCGAGCCTACAATGAGCAGTTCTTC.

The rearrangement joins TRBV5-4 to TRBJ2-1; D gene unclear. The CDR3 extends over 14 amino acids. V lost 4 bases, J lost 7 bases, and 15 bases lay in between. Germline values: CDR1 SGHNT, CDR2 YYREEE (reference sequence). The CDR3 nucleotides read TGTGCCAGCAGCAACTCGGCAGAGGTGAATGAGCAGTTCTTC. Encoded protein: CASSNSAEVNEQFF.

The V call is TRBV7-9, the J call TRBJ2-5, with D possibly matching TRBD1 (6 bases). In germline, CDR1 is SEHNR, CDR2 FQNEAQ (reference sequence). Deletions cut 5 bases from V and 3 bases from J, with 10 bases between. This CDR3 comprises 13 residues. Here the CDR3 DNA reads TGTGCCAGCAGCCTCGGACAGAAAGAGACCCAGTACTTC. It is translated as CASSLGQKETQYF.

This chain connects TRBV5-5 to TRBJ2-1, with 9 bases that match TRBD1. There are 15 residues in the CDR3. The V gene end was trimmed by 2 bases and the J gene end by 5 bases; junction bases not matched to a gene: 5. Germline V gives CDR1 SGHKS, CDR2 YYEKEE (reference sequence). This chain's CDR3 is CASSFTGGDHNEQFF. The CDR3 DNA is TGTGCCAGCAGCTTTACAGGGGGCGACCACAATGAGCAGTTCTTC.

This chain's CDR3 is CATSDRGTGIAGELFF. In DNA form, the CDR3 reads TGTGCCACCAGTGACCGCGGGACAGGGATCGCCGGGGAGCTGTTTTTT. V is TRBV24-1 and J is TRBJ2-2, with TRBD1 identical over 9 bases. After removal of 4 bases from V and 6 bases from J, the junction contained 8 bases not matched to a gene. This CDR3 is built from 16 residues. The germline gives CDR1 KGHDR, CDR2 SFDVKD.

The chain combines TRBV5-8 with TRBJ1-2, with 10 bases lining up with TRBD1. Germline V gene sequence: CDR1 SGHTS, CDR2 YDEGEE. The CDR3 runs to 14 residues. Losses at the gene ends were 4 bases for V and 4 bases for J; bases not matched to a gene: 4. This CDR3 reads CASSGDRGFYGYTF. The CDR3 region has the DNA TGTGCCAGCAGCGGGGACAGGGGCTTCTATGGCTACACCTTC.

This chain connects TRBV12-3 or TRBV12-4 to TRBJ1-1; D gene unclear. The CDR3 consists of 13 residues. The germline V and J ends were trimmed by 5 bases and 1 base, with 8 bases remaining between them. This chain's CDR3 is CASSLTENTEAFF. The CDR3 DNA is TGTGCCAGCAGTCTTACAGAGAACACTGAAGCTTTCTTT.

A note on this clone: At one of its ends the junction is not consistent with the germline gene, which may arise from a read error. The chain uses TRBV11-2 and TRBJ2-7, with 8 bases fitting TRBD1. This CDR3 has 15 amino acids. Germline V gives CDR1 SGHAT, CDR2 FQNNGV. The CDR3 is CTSSLQRTGTYEQYF. The CDR3 nucleotides read TGTACCAGCAGCTTACAACGGACAGGGACCTACGAGCAGTACTTC.

The chain combines TRBV29-1 with TRBJ2-5; possible D gene TRBD1, 5 bases. The CDR3 is 12 residues long. V gave up 4 bases and J gave up 0 bases, with 6 bases separating them. CDR1 is SQVTM, CDR2 ANQGSEA, per germline. CDR3 amino acids: CSVGQNQETQYF. DNA of the CDR3: TGCAGCGTTGGACAGAACCAAGAGACCCAGTACTTC.

V usage is TRBV3-1 (or the pseudogene TRBV3-2) and J usage is TRBJ1-2, with D possibly TRBD1 on 6 matching bases. This CDR3 is built from 18 residues. Germline assignment: CDR1 LGHDT and CDR2 YNNKEL (reference sequence). V was shortened by 2 bases and J by 4 bases, with 23 bases between the two germline ends. CDR3 sequence: CASSQLSGRTDKVYGYTF. DNA of the CDR3: TGTGCCAGCAGCCAACTATCGGGGCGGACAGATAAAGTCTATGGCTACACCTTC.

This clone is a singleton in its sample. V usage is TRBV6-6 and J usage is TRBJ1-2, with 10 bases identical to TRBD1. Germline assignment: CDR1 MNHNY and CDR2 SVGAGI (reference sequence). The ends lost 10 bases at V and 8 bases at J; junction bases unmatched: 7. CDR3 length: 12 amino acids. This chain's CDR3 is CATSGQGEGYTF. The CDR3 DNA follows: TGTGCCACCTCTGGACAGGGGGAAGGCTACACCTTC.

Worth noting for this clone: The sample carries other DNA sequences with the same CDR3. V is TRBV27 and J is TRBJ2-3; tentatively, D is TRBD2 (7 bases). CDR1 is MNHEY, CDR2 SMNVEV, per germline (reference sequence). The ends were cut back, 1 base at V and 3 bases at J, with 11 bases in the middle. CDR3 length: 15 amino acids. The CDR3 DNA sequence: TGTGCCAGCAGTTTATTTAGGGGGGGAACAGATACGCAGTATTTT. Translating gives CASSLFRGGTDTQYF.

The chain uses TRBV12-2 and TRBJ2-7; the table's D call of TRBD1 was not tested on the DNA. TRBV12-2 is an annotated pseudogene. The CDR3 length is 16 residues. CDR3 sequence: CASRLRATGRLAEQYF. CDR3 coding DNA: TGTGCAAGTCGCTTAAGGGCAACAGGGCGATTGGCCGAGCAGTACTTC.

The chain joins TRBV5-5 to TRBJ1-2; 12 bases are shared with TRBD1. The CDR3 spans 16 residues. V was pared by 4 bases and J by 8 bases, with 12 bases of the junction left unmatched. Germline-derived CDR1 and CDR2 are SGHKS and YYEKEE (reference sequence). The CDR3 region has the DNA TGTGCCAGCAGCGAGGATTCGGGACAGGGGGCCGGGGGCTACACCTTC. This codes for CASSEDSGQGAGGYTF.

This chain uses TRBV12-3 or TRBV12-4 with TRBJ1-5; possibly TRBD1 for D (6 bases). This CDR3 is 13 amino acids long. Trimming removed 6 bases at V and 6 bases at J, with 12 bases between. CDR3 loop: CASRKQGSQPQHF. CDR3 sequence (DNA): TGTGCCAGCAGAAAACAGGGTAGTCAGCCCCAGCATTTT.

The gene calls are TRBV5-1 and TRBJ2-2; TRBD2 matches at 11 bases. There are 16 residues in the CDR3. Germline V gene lookup returns CDR1 SGHRS and CDR2 YFSETQ. V trimming: 4 bases; J trimming: 5 bases; junction bases outside the gene matches: 7. The CDR3 reads CASSPELAGATGELFF. As DNA, the CDR3 is TGCGCCAGCAGCCCGGAACTAGCGGGAGCAACCGGGGAGCTGTTTTTT.

V gene TRBV5-4 combines with J gene TRBJ1-2; perhaps TRBD1 as D (5 bases). V was trimmed by 6 bases and J by 4 bases, leaving 10 bases between them. Per germline, CDR1 SGHNT and CDR2 YYREEE (reference sequence). The CDR3 sequence is 12 residues long. In DNA, the CDR3 is TGTGCCAGCACCCAGGGAGGCTATGGCTACACCTTC. Protein: CASTQGGYGYTF.

The V gene is TRBV19, the J gene TRBJ2-7; 9 bases map to TRBD1. This CDR3 is built from 16 residues. V was pared by 5 bases and J by 4 bases, with 12 bases of the junction left unmatched. CDR1 and CDR2 from the germline V gene are LNHDA and SQIVND (reference sequence). The CDR3 here is CASSPRGQGKWYEQYF. In DNA form, the CDR3 reads TGTGCCAGTAGTCCCCGGGGACAGGGTAAATGGTACGAGCAGTACTTC.

The chain joins TRBV6-5 to TRBJ1-2; possibly TRBD1 for D (6 bases). The CDR3 extends over 16 amino acids. With 2 bases removed from V and 2 bases from J, the gap between germline ends came to 15 bases. Germline V gene data show CDR1 as MNHEY and CDR2 as SVGAGI. CDR3 DNA: TGTGCCAGCAGTTACGCCACAACTAGGGGGAACTATGGCTACACCTTC. This codes for CASSYATTRGNYGYTF.

The chain is built from TRBV19 and TRBJ1-5, with D unresolved. There are 15 residues in the CDR3. V dropped 0 bases and J dropped 5 bases, with 11 bases sitting between them. Germline V gene data show CDR1 as LNHDA and CDR2 as SQIVND (reference sequence). The CDR3 nucleotides read TGTGCCAGTAGTATAGACCACGGTGCCCATCAGCCCCAGCATTTT. The encoded protein is CASSIDHGAHQPQHF.

This chain links TRBV2 with TRBJ2-7; 7 positions match TRBD1. The V and J ends lost 7 bases and 3 bases, in that order; junction bases with no gene match: 12. Germline-derived CDR1 and CDR2 are SNHLY and FYNNEI. The CDR3 runs 15 residues. CDR3 DNA: TGTGCCAGCATTACAGACAGGGCCGTCTTCTACGAGCAGTACTTC. It yields the protein CASITDRAVFYEQYF.

The V call is TRBV5-1, the J call TRBJ1-4; weak D call: TRBD1 (5 bases). Germline assignment: CDR1 SGHRS and CDR2 YFSETQ. With 0 bases removed from V and 8 bases from J, the gap between germline ends came to 20 bases. This CDR3 contains 17 residues. The CDR3 reads CASSLVGSQGPEEKLFF. DNA for the CDR3: TGCGCCAGCAGCTTGGTGGGTTCTCAGGGCCCGGAGGAAAAACTGTTTTTT.

The chain employs TRBV7-8 and TRBJ2-5; D is possibly TRBD2 (6 bases). This CDR3 comprises 15 residues. CDR1 and CDR2 from the germline V gene are SGHVS and FQNEAQ. Between the trimmed V and J ends, which lost 2 bases and 3 bases, there was a span of 13 bases. Written as DNA, the CDR3 is TGTGCCAGCAGCTTATTCGGGCAGCGGGAAGAGACCCAGTACTTC. It is translated as CASSLFGQREETQYF. The full variable domain, with the rest looked up from reference TRBV7-8 and TRBJ2-5, is GAGVSQSPRYKVAKRGQDVALRCDPISGHVSLFWYQQALGQGPEFLTYFQNEAQLDKSGLPSDRFFAERPEGSVSTLKIQRTQQEDSAVYLCASSLFGQREETQYFGPGTRLLVL.

The chain carries TRBV5-1 and TRBJ1-1; the D is unclear. The V and J ends lost 7 bases and 9 bases respectively, with 22 bases between them. The CDR3 sequence is 14 residues long. Germline V gene sequence: CDR1 SGHRS, CDR2 YFSETQ. CDR3 in amino acids: CASQNAGSKGKAFF. CDR3 DNA sequence: TGCGCCAGCCAAAACGCGGGGAGTAAAGGGAAAGCTTTCTTT. Full variable domain (missing parts from reference TRBV5-1 and TRBJ1-1): KAGVTQTPRYLIKTRGQQVTLSCSPISGHRSVSWYQQTPGQGLQFLFEYFSETQRNKGNFPGRFSGRQFSNSRSEMNVSTLELGDSALYLCASQNAGSKGKAFFGQGTRLTVV.